The present TCR beta chain was sequenced within a study of shared clonotypes between healthy human individuals. Naivety among CD8 cells was defined by CD45RO negativity and positive CCR7 selection, thereby excluding terminally differentiated effector memory CD45RA+ cells. V lost 0 bases to trimming and J lost 5 bases, with 10 bases between them. The germline V gene encodes CDR1 LNHDA and CDR2 SQIVND (reference sequence). The CDR3 sequence is 15 residues long. At a deep level, the assay was run. Source study methods: Junction-only immunoSEQ sequences carried no quality scores, so filtering differed. The method was immunoSEQ multiplex PCR; TCRdb's version includes in-frame clones alone and lacks a portion of them. The DNA gave D and trimming, while V, J and clone size come from that table. The sample records around 550,000 clones, 85% to 95% being singletons.

The gene calls are TRBV19 and TRBJ2-2, with D perhaps matching TRBD1 (6 bases). Input material: naive CD8+ T cells sorted from blood. This clonotype was sampled from a woman aged 25 to 39 in good health. CDR3 region: CASSIDVRGTGELFF. CDR3 nucleotides: TGTGCCAGTAGTATAGATGTCAGGGGAACCGGGGAGCTGTTTTTT. The full variable domain, completed using reference TRBV19 and TRBJ2-2, is DGGITQSPKYLFRKEGQNVTLSCEQNLNHDAMYWYRQDPGQGLRLIYYSQIVNDFQKGDIAEGYSVSREKKESFPLTVTSAQKNPTAFYLCASSIDVRGTGELFFGEGSRLTVL.